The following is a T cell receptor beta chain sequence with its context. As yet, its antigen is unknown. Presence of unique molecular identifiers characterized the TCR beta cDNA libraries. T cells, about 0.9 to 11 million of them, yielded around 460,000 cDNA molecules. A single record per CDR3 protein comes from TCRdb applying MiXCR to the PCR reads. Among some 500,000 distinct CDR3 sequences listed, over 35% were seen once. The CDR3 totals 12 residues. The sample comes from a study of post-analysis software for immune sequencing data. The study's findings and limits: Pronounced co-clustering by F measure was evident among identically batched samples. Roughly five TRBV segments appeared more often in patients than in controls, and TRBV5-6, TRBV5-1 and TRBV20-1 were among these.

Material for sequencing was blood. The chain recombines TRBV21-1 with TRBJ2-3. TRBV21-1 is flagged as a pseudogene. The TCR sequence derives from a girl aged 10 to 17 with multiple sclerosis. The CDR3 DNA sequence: TGTGCCAGCAGCAAAGCAGGAGATACGCAGTATTTT. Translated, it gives CASSKAGDTQYF.